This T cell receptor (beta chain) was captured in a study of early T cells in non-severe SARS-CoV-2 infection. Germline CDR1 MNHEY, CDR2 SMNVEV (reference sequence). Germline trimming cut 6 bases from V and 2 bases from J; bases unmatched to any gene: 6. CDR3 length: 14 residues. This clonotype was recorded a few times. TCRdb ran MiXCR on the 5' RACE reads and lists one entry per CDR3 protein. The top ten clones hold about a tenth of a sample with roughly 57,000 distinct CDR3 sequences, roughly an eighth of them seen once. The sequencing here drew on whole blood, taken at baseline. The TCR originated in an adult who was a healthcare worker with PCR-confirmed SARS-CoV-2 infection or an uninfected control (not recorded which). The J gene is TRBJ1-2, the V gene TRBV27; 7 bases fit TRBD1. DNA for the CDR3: TGTGCCAGCAGGAGGGGGCCGGGGAACTATGGCTACACCTTC. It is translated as CASRRGPGNYGYTF.